Listed below are T cell receptor beta chains from one sample, sequenced in a study of blood T cell repertoires in COVID-19. Generated by immunoSEQ multiplex PCR, the TCRdb table keeps only in-frame clones and is missing some. The sample has hundreds of thousands of clones, 87% seen once; the top ten hold roughly 2%. The material sequenced was peripheral blood. These receptors all come from a woman in her sixties or seventies with COVID-19, enrolled during active disease. CDR3s include the opening cysteine and the closing phenylalanine or tryptophan. The D gene is left open where the match is weak. The size entry is marked missing in some rows and otherwise reads once, few, many or a size class.

v_gene,abundance,d_gene,j_gene,CDR3nt,CDR3aa
TRBV4-1,few,.,TRBJ1-5,TGCGCCAGCAGCCTACAGTTTAGGCAGGAAAATCAGCCCCAGCATTTT,CASSLQFRQENQPQHF
TRBV7-3,.,TRBD1,TRBJ2-3,TGTGCCAGCAGCCCCCGACAGGGTGTCACAGATACGCAGTATTTT,CASSPRQGVTDTQYF
TRBV19,.,.,TRBJ1-4,TGTGCCAGTAGTACCCAGGCCCTGCCTAATGAAAAACTGTTTTTT,CASSTQALPNEKLFF
TRBV14,.,TRBD1,TRBJ1-1,TGTGCCAGCAGCCCACAGGGGGTGGGGAACACTGAAGCTTTCTTT,CASSPQGVGNTEAFF
TRBV28,.,.,TRBJ1-1,TGTGCCAGCAGTCAGTCGGGGGGGAACACTGAAGCTTTCTTT,CASSQSGGNTEAFF
TRBV6-5,.,.,TRBJ1-2,TGTGCCACCACTCAGGGGAAGGGCTACACCTTC,CATTQGKGYTF
TRBV7-2,few,TRBD2,TRBJ2-3,TGTGCCAGCGGACTAGCGGGGGCAGATACGCAGTATTTT,CASGLAGADTQYF
TRBV11-2,.,TRBD1,TRBJ1-2,TGTGCCAGCAGCTCACGACAGGGGGACTATGGCTACACCTTC,CASSSRQGDYGYTF
TRBV19,.,.,TRBJ2-5,TGTGCCAGTAGTATCACGCGGCAGAGACAAGAGACCCAGTACTTC,CASSITRQRQETQYF
TRBV5-1,once,TRBD1,TRBJ2-7,TGCGCCAGCAGCTTCGGACAGGGTGGGTACGAGCAGTACTTC,CASSFGQGGYEQYF
TRBV7-6,.,.,TRBJ1-1,TGTGCCAGCAGCTTAGCACCCGGGGTGGTAGGGACTGAAGCTTTCTTT,CASSLAPGVVGTEAFF
TRBV2,.,TRBD1,TRBJ1-1,TGTGCCAGCCTGTACAGGGGGCTGAACACTGAAGCTTTCTTT,CASLYRGLNTEAFF
TRBV6-5,.,TRBD1,TRBJ2-3,TGTGCCAGCAGTTCCGGGACAGGGGGCCCAGATACGCAGTATTTT,CASSSGTGGPDTQYF
TRBV25-1,.,.,TRBJ2-7,TGTGCCAGCAGTGAGCCCTGCAGGGGCCTCGACTACGAGCAGTACTTC,CASSEPCRGLDYEQYF
TRBV5-6,once,.,TRBJ1-1,TGTGCCAGCAGCCTAGGGCTTACAGGTTACTCGAACACTGAAGCTTTCTTT,CASSLGLTGYSNTEAFF
TRBV6-2/TRBV6-3,.,.,TRBJ2-1,TGTGCCAGCAGTTACCCCCTTAGAGAGCAGTTCTTC,CASSYPLREQFF
TRBV19,.,TRBD1,TRBJ2-1,TGTGCCAGTACCTCTAGGACAGGGAGCTCCTACAATGAGCAGTTCTTC,CASTSRTGSSYNEQFF
TRBV7-9,.,.,TRBJ1-6,TGTGCCAGCAGCTTCGACAGAAATTCACCCCTCCACTTT,CASSFDRNSPLHF
TRBV5-5,once,TRBD2,TRBJ2-5,TGTGCCAGCAGCTTTTTGCTAGCGGGGGGGAGGCCCCAAGAGACCCAGTACTTC,CASSFLLAGGRPQETQYF
TRBV5-4,.,TRBD1,TRBJ1-1,TGTGCCAGCAGCTTCCAGGGGGGCACTGAAGCTTTCTTT,CASSFQGGTEAFF
TRBV30,.,.,TRBJ1-5,TGTGCCTGGTCGCCGGGACTAAGCGATCAGCCCCAGCATTTT,CAWSPGLSDQPQHF
TRBV7-2,few,.,TRBJ1-5,TGTGCCAGCAGCTCCGCAGGGCGAAGCAATCAGCCCCAGCATTTT,CASSSAGRSNQPQHF
TRBV2,many,.,TRBJ2-7,TGTGCCAGCAGATTAGACTTTCTCTACGAGCAGTACTTC,CASRLDFLYEQYF
TRBV2,.,.,TRBJ2-1,TGTGCCAGCAGCGGAGATACCTACAATGAGCAGTTCTTC,CASSGDTYNEQFF
TRBV28,.,TRBD1,TRBJ1-2,TGTGCCAGCGGTACAGGGGGCAATCCTGGCTACACCTTC,CASGTGGNPGYTF
TRBV4-2,.,TRBD2,TRBJ2-3,TGTGCCAGCAGCCAAACCCGACTAGCGGCCGCCCCTAGCACAGATACGCAGTATTTT,CASSQTRLAAAPSTDTQYF
TRBV6-6,.,.,TRBJ1-1,TGTGCCGGGCAGGGGTGGACGAACACTGAAGCTTTCTTT,CAGQGWTNTEAFF
TRBV6-1,.,.,TRBJ2-7,TGTGCCAGCAGTGGAGCCTACCGGGACAACTACGAGCAGTACTTC,CASSGAYRDNYEQYF
TRBV5-1,once,.,TRBJ2-1,TGCGCCAGCAGCCTTAGCTCCTACAATGAGCAGTTCTTC,CASSLSSYNEQFF
TRBV27,.,.,TRBJ1-3,TGTGCCAGCAGGGAATCTTCCGGGACACAGTCCCTTACGACTGGAAACACCATATATTTT,CASRESSGTQSLTTGNTIYF
TRBV9,.,.,TRBJ2-2,TGTGCCAGCAGCGTAGGAGAGCGGGCGAACACCGGGGAGCTGTTTTTT,CASSVGERANTGELFF